Sequencing of this T cell receptor beta chain was carried out in a study of cytomegalovirus exposure and HLA in healthy donors. PCR employed 60 Vbeta and 13 Jbeta primers. Using immunoSEQ multiplex PCR, the repertoire was profiled, and TCRdb retains in-frame clones only, with some absent. Of some 83,000 clones detected, 65% to 80% appear once; the ten largest clones hold about 4%. This CDR3 comprises 14 residues. Germline assignment: CDR1 MNHEY and CDR2 SMNVEV (reference sequence). V lost 5 bases and J lost 4; bases outside the gene matches: 5. The sample taken for sequencing was PBMCs. The receptor was isolated from a man aged 60 to 69 in good health and CMV-seronegative. The rearrangement links TRBV27 to TRBJ2-7, with TRBD1 matching 10 bases. The chain's CDR3 is CASSLRQGAYEQYF. CDR3 sequence (DNA): TGTGCCAGCAGTCTCCGACAGGGGGCGTACGAGCAGTACTTC.